This TCR beta chain was found in a study of cytomegalovirus exposure and HLA in healthy donors. Whole-study findings and limits: Previously analyzed data showed that most TCR beta V segments were productive at a frequency of about 90% or about 30%. The HLA-A and HLA-B alleles of most subjects were reportedly predicted accurately from TCR beta sequences. For TCR beta chains, V- and J-gene trimming was later linked to a missense DCLRE1C variant.

CDR1 and CDR2 (germline): SGHNT, YYREEE (reference sequence). Trimming cost V 4 bases and J 13 bases, with 18 bases left between them. The CDR3 length is 13 residues. This PCR relied on a set of 60 Vbeta primers and 13 Jbeta primers. Generated by immunoSEQ multiplex PCR, the TCRdb table keeps only in-frame clones and is missing some. The sample carries about 180,000 clones, around 80% recorded once. This clone was found a few times. Its antigen is unknown. The sample was PBMCs. The chain has TRBV5-4 and TRBJ2-1; weak D call: TRBD2 (5 bases). The clonotype was recovered from a girl aged 5 to 17 in good health and CMV-seropositive. CDR3 sequence (DNA): TGTGCCAGCAGCCGAGCAGCGGAAGGACTTCAGTTCTTC. Residues: CASSRAAEGLQFF.